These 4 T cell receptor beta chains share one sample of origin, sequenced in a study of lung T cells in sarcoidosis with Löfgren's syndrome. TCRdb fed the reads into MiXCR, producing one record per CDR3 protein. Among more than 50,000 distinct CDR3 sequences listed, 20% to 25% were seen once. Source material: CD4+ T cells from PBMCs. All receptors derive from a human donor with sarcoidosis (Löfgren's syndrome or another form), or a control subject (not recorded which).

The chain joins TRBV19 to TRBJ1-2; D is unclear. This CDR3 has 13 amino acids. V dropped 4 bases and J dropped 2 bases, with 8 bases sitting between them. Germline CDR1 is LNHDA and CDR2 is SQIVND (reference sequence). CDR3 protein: CASSRTVNYGYTF. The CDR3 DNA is TGTGCCAGTAGTAGGACGGTGAACTATGGCTACACCTTC.

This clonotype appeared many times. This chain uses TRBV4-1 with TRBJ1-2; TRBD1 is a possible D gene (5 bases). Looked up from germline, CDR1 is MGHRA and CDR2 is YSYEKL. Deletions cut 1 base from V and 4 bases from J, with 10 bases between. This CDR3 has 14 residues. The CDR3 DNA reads TGCGCCAGCAGCCAAGGGGGGGGAACCTATGGCTACACCTTC. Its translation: CASSQGGGTYGYTF.

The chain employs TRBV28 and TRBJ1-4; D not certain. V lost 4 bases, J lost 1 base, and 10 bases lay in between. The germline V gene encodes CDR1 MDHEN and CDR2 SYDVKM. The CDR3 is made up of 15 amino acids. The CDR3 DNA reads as TGTGCCAGCAGTTCGGTTCCTCGAACTAATGAAAAACTGTTTTTT. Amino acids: CASSSVPRTNEKLFF.

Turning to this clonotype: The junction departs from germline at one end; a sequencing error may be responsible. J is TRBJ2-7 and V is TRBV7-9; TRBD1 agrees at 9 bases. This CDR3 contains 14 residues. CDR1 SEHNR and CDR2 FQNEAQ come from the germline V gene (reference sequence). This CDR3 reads CVSSLGTGWYEQCF. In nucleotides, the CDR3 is TGTGTCAGCAGCTTAGGGACAGGGTGGTACGAGCAGTGCTTC.